Detailed here is one TCR beta chain. The antigen remains unidentified. Viral peptide pool expansion of antigen-specific CD4+ T cells preceded sequencing in the ViraFEST assay. Culture proceeded for more than 8 days, and CD4+ T cells were then isolated. IL-2 medium supplanted half the medium on days 3 and 7. These data are taken from a study of vaccination effects on CD4 cells after COVID-19. Whole-study context: The vaccine given was either BNT162b2 or mRNA-1273, in two doses.

Germline V gene data show CDR1 as SEHNR and CDR2 as FQNEAQ (reference sequence). Trimming cost V 8 bases and J 2 bases, with 11 bases left between them. The CDR3 is 13 residues long. Here immunoSEQ multiplex PCR was the method, and the copy in TCRdb shows in-frame clones only, minus some. The table records about 54,000 clones, 75% to 90% of them present only once. This TCR was sampled from a human donor who received a COVID-19 vaccine. The chain carries TRBV7-9 and TRBJ2-3; D gene ambiguous. Material: CD4+ T cells from PBMCs cultured with HCoV-229E spike peptides, obtained before COVID-19 vaccination. The CDR3 sequence: CASQGRVTDTQYF. DNA of the CDR3: TGTGCCAGCCAAGGACGGGTCACAGATACGCAGTATTTT.